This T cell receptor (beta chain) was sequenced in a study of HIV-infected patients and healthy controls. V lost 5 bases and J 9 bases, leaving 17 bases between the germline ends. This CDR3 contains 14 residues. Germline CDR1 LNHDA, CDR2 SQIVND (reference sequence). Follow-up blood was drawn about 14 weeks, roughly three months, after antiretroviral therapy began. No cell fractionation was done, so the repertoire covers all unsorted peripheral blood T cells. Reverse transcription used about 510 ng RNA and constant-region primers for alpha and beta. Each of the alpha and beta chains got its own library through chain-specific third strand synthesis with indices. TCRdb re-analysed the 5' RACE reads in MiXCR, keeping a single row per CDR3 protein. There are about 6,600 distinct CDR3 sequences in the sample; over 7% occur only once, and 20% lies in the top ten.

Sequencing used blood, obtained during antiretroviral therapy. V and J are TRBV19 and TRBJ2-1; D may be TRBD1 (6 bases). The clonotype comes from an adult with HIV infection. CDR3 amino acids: CASSVGTWDSEQFF. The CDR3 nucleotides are TGTGCCAGTAGTGTCGGGACATGGGATAGTGAGCAGTTCTTC.